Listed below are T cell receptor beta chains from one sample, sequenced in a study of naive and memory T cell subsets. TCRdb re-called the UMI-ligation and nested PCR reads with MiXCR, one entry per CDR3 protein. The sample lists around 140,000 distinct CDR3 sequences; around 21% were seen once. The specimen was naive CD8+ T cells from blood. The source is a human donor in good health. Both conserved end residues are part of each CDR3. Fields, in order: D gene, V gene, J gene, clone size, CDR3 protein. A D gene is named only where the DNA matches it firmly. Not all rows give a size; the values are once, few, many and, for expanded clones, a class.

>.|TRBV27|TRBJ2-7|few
CASSLTRDPSSYEQYF
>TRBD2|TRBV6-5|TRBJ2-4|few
CASSYPIAGGNIQYF
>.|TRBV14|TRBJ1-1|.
CASSQVSGRNTEAFF
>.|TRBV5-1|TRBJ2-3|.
CASSLDMRERADTQYF
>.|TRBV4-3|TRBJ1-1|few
CASSQDRRGTEAFF
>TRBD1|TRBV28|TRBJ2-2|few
CASRPRTGMNTGELFF
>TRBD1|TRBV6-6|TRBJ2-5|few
CASSYSVQGKETQYF
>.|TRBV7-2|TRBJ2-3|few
CASTLPGRTDTQYF
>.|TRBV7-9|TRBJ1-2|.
CASSSPTTGYGYTF
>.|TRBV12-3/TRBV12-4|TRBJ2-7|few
CASSLTQGWGQYF
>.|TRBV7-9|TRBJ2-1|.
CASPSPGTNEQFF
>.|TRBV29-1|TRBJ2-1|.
CSYYTGFGEQFF
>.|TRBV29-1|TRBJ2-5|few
CSVAEVGETQYF
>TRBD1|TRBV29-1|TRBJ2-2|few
CSVVGQDTGELFF
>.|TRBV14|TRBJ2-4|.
CASSQDWGIDKNIQYF
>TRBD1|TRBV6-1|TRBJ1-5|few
CASSPTGGNNQPQHF
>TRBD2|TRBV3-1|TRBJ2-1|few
CASSQDGASGTNEQFF
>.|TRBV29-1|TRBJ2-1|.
CSVEGGRYEQFF
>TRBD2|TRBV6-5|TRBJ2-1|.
CASSYWSGTTYNEQFF
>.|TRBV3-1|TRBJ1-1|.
CASSLNPFKVYMNTEAFF
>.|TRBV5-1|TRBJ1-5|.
CASSLGGYNQPQHF
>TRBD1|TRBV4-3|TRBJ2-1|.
CASSLYDREPNEQFF
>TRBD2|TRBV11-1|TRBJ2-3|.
CASSAPAGEKRTDTQYF
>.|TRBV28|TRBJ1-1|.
CASAQAAMNTEAFF
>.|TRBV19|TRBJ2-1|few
CASRQGQGTYNEQFF
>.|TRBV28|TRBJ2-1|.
CASSFRQVYYNEQFF
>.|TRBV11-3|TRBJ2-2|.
CASSPSVSSGELFF
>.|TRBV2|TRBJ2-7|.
CASSERAPRDSEQYF
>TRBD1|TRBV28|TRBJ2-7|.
CASSRIGGQEVRYEQYF
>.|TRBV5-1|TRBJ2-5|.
CASSVDGGTYQETQYF
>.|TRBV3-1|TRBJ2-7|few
CASSQSGDEQYF
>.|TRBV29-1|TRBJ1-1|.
CIVEEWDKNTEAFF
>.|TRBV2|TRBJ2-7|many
CASTDGGFEQYF
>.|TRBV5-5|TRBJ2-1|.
CASSFTTEEFF
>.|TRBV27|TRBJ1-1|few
CASKEGNTEAFF
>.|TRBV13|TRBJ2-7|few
CASSLAAGQAAHEQYF
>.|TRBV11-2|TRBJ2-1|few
CASSLEGSSYYNEQFF
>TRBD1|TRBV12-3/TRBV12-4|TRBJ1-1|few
CASGGGQAYEAFF
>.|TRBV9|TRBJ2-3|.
CASSVGVGHGTDTQYF
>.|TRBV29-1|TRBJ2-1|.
CSVEGGSYSSYNEQFF
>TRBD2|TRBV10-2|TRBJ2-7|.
CASSVLAGEYEQYF
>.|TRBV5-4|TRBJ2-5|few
CASSEGWGTKETQYF
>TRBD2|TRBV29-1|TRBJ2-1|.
CSVEDPVAGGYNEQFF
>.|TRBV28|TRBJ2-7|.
CASSFGSNHEQYF
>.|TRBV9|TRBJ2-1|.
CASNRETYNEQFF
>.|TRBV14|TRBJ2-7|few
CASSQVSAAEQYF
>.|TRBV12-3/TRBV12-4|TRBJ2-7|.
CASSSPEGAYEQYF
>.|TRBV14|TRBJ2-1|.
CASSQFLNELHEQFF
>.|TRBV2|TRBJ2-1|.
CASTEGQGYEQFF
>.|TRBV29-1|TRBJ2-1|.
CSVDQEKGGDEQFF
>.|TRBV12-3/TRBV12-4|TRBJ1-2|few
CASSFWGSGYTF
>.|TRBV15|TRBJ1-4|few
CATSRGLATNEKLFF
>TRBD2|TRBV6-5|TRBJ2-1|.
CASSLAGKRDEQFF
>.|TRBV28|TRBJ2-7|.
CASTRATATDYEQYF
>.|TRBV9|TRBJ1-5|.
CASSVGGPGQPQHF
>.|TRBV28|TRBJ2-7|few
CASSFAGTYEQYF
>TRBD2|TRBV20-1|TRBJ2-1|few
CSARLAGPYNEQFF